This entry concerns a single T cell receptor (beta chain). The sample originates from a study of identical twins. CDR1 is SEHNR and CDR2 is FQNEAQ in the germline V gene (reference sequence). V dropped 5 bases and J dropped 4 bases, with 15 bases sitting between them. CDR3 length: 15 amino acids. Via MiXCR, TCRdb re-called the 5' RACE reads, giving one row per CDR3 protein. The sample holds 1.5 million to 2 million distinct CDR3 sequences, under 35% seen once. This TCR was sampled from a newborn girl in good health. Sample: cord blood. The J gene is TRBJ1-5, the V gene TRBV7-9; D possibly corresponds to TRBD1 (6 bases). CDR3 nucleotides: TGTGCCAGCAGCCCCAGCGGACAGTTTAATCAGCCCCAGCATTTT. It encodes CASSPSGQFNQPQHF.